This T cell receptor (beta chain) was sequenced for a study of CXCR3-negative and CXCR3-positive naive CD8 T cells. Study background: With about 1.5 +/- 0.3 million reads per library, the TRB reads numbered 110 million to 150 million in total.

Looked up from germline, CDR1 is MNHEY and CDR2 is SMNVEV (reference sequence). The CDR3 covers 15 residues. The authors prepared UMI-labeled TRB cDNA libraries by 5' RACE. No DNA is given; TCRdb re-called the 5' RACE reads and lists each CDR3 protein once. The repertoire table contains 35,000 to 50,000 distinct CDR3 sequences. Notes on this clonotype: What it binds is unknown.

Study-level points and caveats: Whereas both naive subsets had comparably high diversity, memory CD8+ cells had much lower diversity. Researchers report CXCR3 expression partially decreased after cryopreservation, with fresh PBMCs used in most assays.

The chain recombines TRBV27 with TRBJ1-5. This receptor was taken from a human donor in good health. Some clones in this sample may be carry-over from other donors' samples. Sequencing was carried out using memory CD8+ T cells from blood. The CDR3 is CASRLKLDSNQPQHF.